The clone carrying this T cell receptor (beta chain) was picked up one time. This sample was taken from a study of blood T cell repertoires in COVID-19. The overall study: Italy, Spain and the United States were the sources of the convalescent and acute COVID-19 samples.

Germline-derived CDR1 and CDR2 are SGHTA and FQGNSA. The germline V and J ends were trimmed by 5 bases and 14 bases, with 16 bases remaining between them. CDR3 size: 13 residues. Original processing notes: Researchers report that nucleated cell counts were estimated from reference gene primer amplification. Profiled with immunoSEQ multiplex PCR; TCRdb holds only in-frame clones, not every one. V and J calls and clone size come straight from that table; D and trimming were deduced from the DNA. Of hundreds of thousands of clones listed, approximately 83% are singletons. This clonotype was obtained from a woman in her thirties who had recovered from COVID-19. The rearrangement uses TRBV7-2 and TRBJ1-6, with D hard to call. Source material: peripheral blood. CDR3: CASSIVPGRTLHF. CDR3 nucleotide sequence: TGTGCCAGCAGCATTGTCCCGGGGAGGACCCTCCACTTT.